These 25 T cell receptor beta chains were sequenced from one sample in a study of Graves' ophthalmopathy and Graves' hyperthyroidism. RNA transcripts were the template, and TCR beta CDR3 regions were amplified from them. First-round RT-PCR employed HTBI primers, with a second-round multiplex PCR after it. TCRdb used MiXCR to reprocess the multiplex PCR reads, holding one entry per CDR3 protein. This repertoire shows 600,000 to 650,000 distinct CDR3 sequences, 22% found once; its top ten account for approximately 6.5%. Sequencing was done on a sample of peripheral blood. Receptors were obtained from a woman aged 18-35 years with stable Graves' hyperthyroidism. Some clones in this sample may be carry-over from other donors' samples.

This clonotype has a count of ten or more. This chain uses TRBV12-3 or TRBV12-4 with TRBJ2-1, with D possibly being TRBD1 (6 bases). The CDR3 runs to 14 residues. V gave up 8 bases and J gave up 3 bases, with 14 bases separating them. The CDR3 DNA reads TGTGCCAGCGTTCCCGGGACAAACTACAATGAGCAGTTCTTC. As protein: CASVPGTNYNEQFF.

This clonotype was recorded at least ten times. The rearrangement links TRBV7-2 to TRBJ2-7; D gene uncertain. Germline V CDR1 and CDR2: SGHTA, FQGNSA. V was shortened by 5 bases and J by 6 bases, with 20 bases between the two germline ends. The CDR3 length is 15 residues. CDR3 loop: CASSTVSTTTGEQYF. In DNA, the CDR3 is TGTGCCAGCAGCACAGTTTCCACGACGACGGGCGAGCAGTACTTC. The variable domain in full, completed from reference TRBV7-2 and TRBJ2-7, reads GAGVSQSPSNKVTEKGKDVELRCDPISGHTALYWYRQSLGQGLEFLIYFQGNSAPDKSGLPSDRFSAERTGGSVSTLTIQRTQQEDSAVYLCASSTVSTTTGEQYFGPGTRLTVT.

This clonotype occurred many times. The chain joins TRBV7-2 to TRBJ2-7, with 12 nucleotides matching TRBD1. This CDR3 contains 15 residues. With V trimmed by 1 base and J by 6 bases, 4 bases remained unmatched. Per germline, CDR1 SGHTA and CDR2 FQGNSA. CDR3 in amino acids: CASSLGGQGAGEQYF. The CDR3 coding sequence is TGTGCCAGCAGCTTAGGGGGACAGGGGGCTGGCGAGCAGTACTTC.

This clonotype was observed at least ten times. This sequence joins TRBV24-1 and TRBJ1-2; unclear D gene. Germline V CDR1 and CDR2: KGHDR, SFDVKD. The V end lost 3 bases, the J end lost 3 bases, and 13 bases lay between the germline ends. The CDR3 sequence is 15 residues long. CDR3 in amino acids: CATSDRANPHYGYTF. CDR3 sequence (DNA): TGTGCCACCAGTGATCGAGCGAATCCCCACTATGGCTACACCTTC.

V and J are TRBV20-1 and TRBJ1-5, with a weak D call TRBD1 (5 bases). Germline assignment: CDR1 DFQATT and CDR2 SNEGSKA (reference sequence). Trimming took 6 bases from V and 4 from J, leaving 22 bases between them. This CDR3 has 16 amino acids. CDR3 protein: CSANSRDHGGNQPQHF. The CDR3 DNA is TGCAGTGCCAATTCCAGGGACCATGGGGGAAATCAGCCCCAGCATTTT.

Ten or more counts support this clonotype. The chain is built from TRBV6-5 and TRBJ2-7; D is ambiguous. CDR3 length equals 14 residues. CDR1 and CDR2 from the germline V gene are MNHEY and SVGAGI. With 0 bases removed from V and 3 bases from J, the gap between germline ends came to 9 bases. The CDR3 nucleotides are TGTGCCAGCAGTTACTCGAGGAGAAACTACGAGCAGTACTTC. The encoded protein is CASSYSRRNYEQYF.

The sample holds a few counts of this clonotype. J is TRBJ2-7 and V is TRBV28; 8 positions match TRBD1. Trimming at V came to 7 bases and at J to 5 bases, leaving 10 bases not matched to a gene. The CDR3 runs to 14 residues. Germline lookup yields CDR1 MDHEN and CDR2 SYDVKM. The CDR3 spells CASNTQKTGDEQYF. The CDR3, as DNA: TGTGCCAGCAATACGCAGAAGACAGGGGACGAGCAGTACTTC.

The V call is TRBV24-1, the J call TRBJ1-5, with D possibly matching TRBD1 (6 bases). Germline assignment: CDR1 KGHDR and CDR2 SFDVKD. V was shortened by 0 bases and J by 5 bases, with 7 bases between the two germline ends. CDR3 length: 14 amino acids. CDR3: CATSDLNRDQPQHF. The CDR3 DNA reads TGTGCCACCAGTGATTTGAACAGGGATCAGCCCCAGCATTTT.

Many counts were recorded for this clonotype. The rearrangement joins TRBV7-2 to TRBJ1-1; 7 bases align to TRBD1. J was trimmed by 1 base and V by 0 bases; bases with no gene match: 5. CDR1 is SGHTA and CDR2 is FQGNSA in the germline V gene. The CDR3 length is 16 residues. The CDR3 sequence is CASSLAEGAGNTEAFF. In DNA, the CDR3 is TGTGCCAGCAGCTTAGCTGAGGGGGCAGGGAACACTGAAGCTTTCTTT.

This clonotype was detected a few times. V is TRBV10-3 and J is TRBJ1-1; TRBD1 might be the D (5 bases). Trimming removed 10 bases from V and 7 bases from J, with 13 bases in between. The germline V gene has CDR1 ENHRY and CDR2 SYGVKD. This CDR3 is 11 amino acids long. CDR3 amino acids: CATGGGREAFF. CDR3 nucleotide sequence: TGTGCCACCGGGGGAGGGCGTGAAGCTTTCTTT.

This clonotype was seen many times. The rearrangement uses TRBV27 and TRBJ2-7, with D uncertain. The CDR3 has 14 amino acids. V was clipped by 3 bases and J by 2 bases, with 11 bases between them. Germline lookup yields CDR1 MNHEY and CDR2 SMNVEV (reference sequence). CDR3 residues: CASSLTAKAYEQYF. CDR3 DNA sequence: TGTGCCAGCAGTTTGACTGCAAAAGCCTACGAGCAGTACTTC.

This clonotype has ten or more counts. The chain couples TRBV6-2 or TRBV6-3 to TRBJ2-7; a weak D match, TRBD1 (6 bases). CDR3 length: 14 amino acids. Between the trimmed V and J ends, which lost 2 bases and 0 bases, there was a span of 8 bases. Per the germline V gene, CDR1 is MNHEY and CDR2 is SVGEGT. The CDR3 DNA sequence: TGTGCCAGCAGTTACGGGACATACTCCTACGAGCAGTACTTC. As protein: CASSYGTYSYEQYF.

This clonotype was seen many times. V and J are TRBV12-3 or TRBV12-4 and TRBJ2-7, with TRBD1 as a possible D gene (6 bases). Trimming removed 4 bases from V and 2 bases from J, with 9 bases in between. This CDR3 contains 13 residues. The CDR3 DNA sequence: TGTGCCAGCAGTTCAGGACAGCCCTACGAGCAGTACTTC. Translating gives CASSSGQPYEQYF.

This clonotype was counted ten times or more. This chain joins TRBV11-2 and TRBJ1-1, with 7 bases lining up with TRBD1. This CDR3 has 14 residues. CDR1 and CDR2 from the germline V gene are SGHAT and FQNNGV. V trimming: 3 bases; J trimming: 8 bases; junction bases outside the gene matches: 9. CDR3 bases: TGTGCCAGCAGCTTGGGACAGAGAATCTCCGAAGCTTTCTTT. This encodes CASSLGQRISEAFF.

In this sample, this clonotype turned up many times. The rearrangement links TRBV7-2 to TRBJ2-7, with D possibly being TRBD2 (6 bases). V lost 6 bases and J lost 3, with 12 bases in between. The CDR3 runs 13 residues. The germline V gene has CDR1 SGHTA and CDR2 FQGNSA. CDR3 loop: CASSRSGRYEQYF. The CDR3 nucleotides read TGTGCCAGCAGTCGTAGCGGCCGCTACGAGCAGTACTTC.

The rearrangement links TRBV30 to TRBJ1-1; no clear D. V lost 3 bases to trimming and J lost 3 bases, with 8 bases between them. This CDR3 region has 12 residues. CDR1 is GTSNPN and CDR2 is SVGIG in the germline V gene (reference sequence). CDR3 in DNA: TGTGCCTGGAGAGCCGGGGACACTGAAGCTTTCTTT. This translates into CAWRAGDTEAFF.

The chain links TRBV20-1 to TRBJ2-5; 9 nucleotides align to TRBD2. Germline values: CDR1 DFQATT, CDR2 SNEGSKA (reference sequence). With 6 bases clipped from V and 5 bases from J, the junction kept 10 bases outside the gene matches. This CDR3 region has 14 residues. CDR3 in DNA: TGCAGTGCGGCTTGGAGCGGGGGGCGGGAGACCCAGTACTTC. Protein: CSAAWSGGRETQYF.

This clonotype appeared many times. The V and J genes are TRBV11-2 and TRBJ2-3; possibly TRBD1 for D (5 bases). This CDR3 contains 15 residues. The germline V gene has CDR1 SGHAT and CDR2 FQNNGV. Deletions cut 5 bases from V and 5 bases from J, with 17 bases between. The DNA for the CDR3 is TGTGCCAGCAGCCCAGGCGGCAGGGCGATAGATACGCAGTATTTT. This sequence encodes CASSPGGRAIDTQYF.

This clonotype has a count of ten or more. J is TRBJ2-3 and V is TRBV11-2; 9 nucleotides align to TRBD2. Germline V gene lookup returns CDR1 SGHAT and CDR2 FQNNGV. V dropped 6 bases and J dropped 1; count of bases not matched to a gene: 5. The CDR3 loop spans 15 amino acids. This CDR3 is CASSPGLAGTDTQYF. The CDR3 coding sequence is TGTGCCAGCAGTCCGGGACTAGCAGGCACAGATACGCAGTATTTT.

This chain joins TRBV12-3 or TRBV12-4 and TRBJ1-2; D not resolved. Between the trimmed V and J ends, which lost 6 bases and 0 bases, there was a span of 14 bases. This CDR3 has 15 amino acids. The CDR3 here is CASRKRMEANYGYTF. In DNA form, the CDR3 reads TGTGCCAGCAGGAAACGTATGGAAGCTAACTATGGCTACACCTTC.

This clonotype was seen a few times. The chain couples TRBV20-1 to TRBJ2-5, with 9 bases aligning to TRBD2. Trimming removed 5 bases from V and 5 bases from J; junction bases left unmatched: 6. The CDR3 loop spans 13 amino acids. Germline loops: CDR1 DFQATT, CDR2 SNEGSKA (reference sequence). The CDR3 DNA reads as TGCAGTGCTTCCGGGACTAGCCGGGAGACCCAGTACTTC. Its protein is CSASGTSRETQYF.

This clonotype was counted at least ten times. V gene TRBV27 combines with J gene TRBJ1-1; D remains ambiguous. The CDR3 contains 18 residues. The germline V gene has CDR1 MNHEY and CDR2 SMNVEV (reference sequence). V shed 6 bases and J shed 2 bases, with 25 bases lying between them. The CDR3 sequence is CASSEFFPEDGTNTEAFF. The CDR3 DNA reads TGTGCCAGCAGCGAATTTTTTCCTGAGGACGGTACTAACACTGAAGCTTTCTTT.

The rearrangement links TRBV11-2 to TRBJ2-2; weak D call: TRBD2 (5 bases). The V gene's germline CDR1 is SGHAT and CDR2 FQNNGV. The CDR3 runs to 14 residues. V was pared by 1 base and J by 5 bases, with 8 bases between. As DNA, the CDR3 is TGTGCCAGCAGCTTAGCTAGCCCTACCGGGGAGCTGTTTTTT. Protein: CASSLASPTGELFF. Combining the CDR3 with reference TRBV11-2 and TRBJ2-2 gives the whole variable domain EAGVAQSPRYKIIEKRQSVAFWCNPISGHATLYWYQQILGQGPKLLIQFQNNGVVDDSQLPKDRFSAERLKGVDSTLKIQPAKLEDSAVYLCASSLASPTGELFFGEGSRLTVL.

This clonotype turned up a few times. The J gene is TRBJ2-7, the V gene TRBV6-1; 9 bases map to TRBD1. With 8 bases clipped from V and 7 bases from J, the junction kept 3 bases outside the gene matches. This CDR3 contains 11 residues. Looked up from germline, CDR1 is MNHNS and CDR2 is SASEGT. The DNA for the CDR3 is TGTGCCAGCGGGACAGGGATTGAGCAGTACTTC. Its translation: CASGTGIEQYF.

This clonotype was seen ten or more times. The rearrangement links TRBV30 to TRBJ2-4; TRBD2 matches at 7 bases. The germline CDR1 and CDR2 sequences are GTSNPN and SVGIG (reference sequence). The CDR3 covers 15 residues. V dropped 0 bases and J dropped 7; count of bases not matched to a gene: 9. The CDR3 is CAWSVGGGTPNIQYF. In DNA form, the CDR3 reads TGTGCCTGGAGTGTGGGCGGGGGAACCCCTAACATTCAGTACTTC.